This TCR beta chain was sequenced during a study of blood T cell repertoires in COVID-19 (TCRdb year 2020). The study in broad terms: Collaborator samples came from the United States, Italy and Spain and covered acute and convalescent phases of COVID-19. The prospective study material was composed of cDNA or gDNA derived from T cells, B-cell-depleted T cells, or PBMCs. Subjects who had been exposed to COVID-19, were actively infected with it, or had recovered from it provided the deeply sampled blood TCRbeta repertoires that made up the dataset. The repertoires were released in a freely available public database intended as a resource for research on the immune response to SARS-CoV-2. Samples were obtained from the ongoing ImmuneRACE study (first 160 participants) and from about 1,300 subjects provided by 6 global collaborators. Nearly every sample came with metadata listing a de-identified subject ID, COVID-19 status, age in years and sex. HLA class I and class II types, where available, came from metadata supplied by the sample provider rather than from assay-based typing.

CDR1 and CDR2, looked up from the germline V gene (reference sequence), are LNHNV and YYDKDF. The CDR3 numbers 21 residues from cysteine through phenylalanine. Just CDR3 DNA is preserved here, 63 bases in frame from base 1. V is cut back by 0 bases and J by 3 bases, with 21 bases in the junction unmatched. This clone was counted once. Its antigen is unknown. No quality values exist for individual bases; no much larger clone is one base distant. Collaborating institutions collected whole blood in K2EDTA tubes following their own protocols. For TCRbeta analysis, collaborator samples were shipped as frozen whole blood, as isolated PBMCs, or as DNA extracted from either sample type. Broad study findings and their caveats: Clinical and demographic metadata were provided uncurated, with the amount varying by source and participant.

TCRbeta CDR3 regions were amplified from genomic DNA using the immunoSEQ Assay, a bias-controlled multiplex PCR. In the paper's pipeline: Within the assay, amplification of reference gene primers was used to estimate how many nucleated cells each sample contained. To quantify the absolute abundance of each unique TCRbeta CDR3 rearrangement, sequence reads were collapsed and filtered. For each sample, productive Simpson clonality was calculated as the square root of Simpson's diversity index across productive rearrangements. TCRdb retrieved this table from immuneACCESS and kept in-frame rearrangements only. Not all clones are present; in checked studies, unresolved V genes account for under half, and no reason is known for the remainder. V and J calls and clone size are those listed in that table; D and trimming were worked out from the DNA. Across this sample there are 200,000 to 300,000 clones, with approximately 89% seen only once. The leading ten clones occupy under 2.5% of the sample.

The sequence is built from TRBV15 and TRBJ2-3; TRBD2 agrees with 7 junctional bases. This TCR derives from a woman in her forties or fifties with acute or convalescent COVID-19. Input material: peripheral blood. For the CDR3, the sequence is CATSRDTGSGMELRATDTQYF. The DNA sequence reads TGTGCCACCAGCAGAGATACCGGAAGCGGGATGGAACTAAGAGCGACAGATACGCAGTATTTT.